The 22 T cell receptor beta chains listed next were all sequenced from one sample in a study of blood T cell repertoires in COVID-19. This table comes from immunoSEQ multiplex PCR, and its TCRdb copy is limited to in-frame clones, with some not included. Of roughly 100,000 clones detected, 84% appear once; the ten largest clones hold 2%. Specimen: peripheral blood. The receptor set was obtained from a man aged 70-80 years with active or convalescent COVID-19.

This chain links TRBV21-1 with TRBJ2-5; the D call in the table, TRBD1, was not verified against the DNA. TRBV21-1 has pseudogene status. The CDR3 loop spans 13 amino acids. CDR3 amino acids: CASSKDGQETQYF. The CDR3 region has the DNA TGTGCCAGCAGCAAAGATGGACAGGAGACCCAGTACTTC.

This chain joins TRBV7-8 and TRBJ2-7, with 9 positions matching TRBD2. Per the germline V gene, CDR1 is SGHVS and CDR2 is FQNEAQ. J was trimmed by 1 base and V by 4 bases; bases with no gene match: 8. The CDR3 is 16 residues long. This chain's CDR3 is CASSSGGSGGSYEQYF. Written as DNA, the CDR3 is TGTGCCAGCAGCTCGGGAGGTAGCGGGGGTTCCTACGAGCAGTACTTC.

The chain joins TRBV6-6 to TRBJ2-1; D gene unclear. Trimming shortened V by 5 bases and J by 0 bases, and 8 bases separated the two germline ends. Germline V gene sequence: CDR1 MNHNY, CDR2 SVGAGI (reference sequence). The CDR3 extends over 14 amino acids. Here the CDR3 DNA reads TGTGCCAGCAGTCTACCGAGCTCCTACAATGAGCAGTTCTTC. Encoded protein: CASSLPSSYNEQFF.

The chain is built from TRBV27 and TRBJ2-2; maybe TRBD1 (6 bases). Germline lookup yields CDR1 MNHEY and CDR2 SMNVEV (reference sequence). The length of the CDR3 is 13 residues. Deletions cut 4 bases from V and 4 bases from J, with 7 bases between. The CDR3 nucleotides read TGTGCCAGCAGTTACAGGGCCACCGGGGAGCTGTTTTTT. Translated: CASSYRATGELFF.

CDR3 nucleotides: TGCAGCGTCGTGGGACAACCGAACACTGAAGCTTTCTTT. Translating gives CSVVGQPNTEAFF. The chain links TRBV29-1 to TRBJ1-1; D is perhaps TRBD1 (6 bases). Germline V lookup: CDR1 SQVTM, CDR2 ANQGSEA. V gave up 6 bases and J gave up 1 base, with 12 bases separating them. The CDR3 consists of 13 residues.

The chain links TRBV3-1 (or the pseudogene TRBV3-2) to TRBJ1-5, with 8 nucleotides matching TRBD1. V was pared by 1 base and J by 6 bases, with 5 bases of the junction left unmatched. Germline V lookup: CDR1 LGHDT, CDR2 YNNKEL (reference sequence). The CDR3 is 15 amino acids. The chain's CDR3 is CASSQAAGGGQPQHF. The DNA for the CDR3 is TGTGCCAGCAGCCAAGCGGCAGGGGGCGGTCAGCCCCAGCATTTT.

J is TRBJ2-7 and V is TRBV5-1; the D gene is possibly TRBD1 (5 bases). The germline V gene encodes CDR1 SGHRS and CDR2 YFSETQ. The V end lost 5 bases, the J end lost 5 bases, and 20 bases lay between the germline ends. The length of the CDR3 is 15 residues. The CDR3 loop reads CASRANYGHLDEQYF. The DNA for the CDR3 is TGCGCCAGCAGGGCGAACTACGGACACTTAGACGAGCAGTACTTC.

The rearrangement joins TRBV3-1 (or the pseudogene TRBV3-2) to TRBJ1-1; D is possibly TRBD1 (6 bases). The CDR3 is 13 amino acids. The V and J ends lost 4 bases and 5 bases respectively, with 11 bases between them. The V gene's germline CDR1 is LGHDT and CDR2 YNNKEL (reference sequence). The chain's CDR3 is CASSPGQKTEAFF. For the CDR3, the DNA is TGTGCCAGCAGCCCCGGACAGAAAACTGAAGCTTTCTTT.

This clone was recorded once. The V call is TRBV6-5, the J call TRBJ1-1; D is perhaps TRBD1 (5 bases). The germline V gene encodes CDR1 MNHEY and CDR2 SVGAGI. The CDR3 runs to 15 residues. Trimming took off 5 bases at V and 1 base at J, with 14 bases between the two ends. The CDR3 DNA sequence: TGTGCCAGCAGTCCGACAGATAACTCGAACACTGAAGCTTTCTTT. It codes for CASSPTDNSNTEAFF.

V usage is TRBV10-3 and J usage is TRBJ2-2; D may be TRBD1 (7 bases). The V gene's germline CDR1 is ENHRY and CDR2 SYGVKD. V shed 5 bases and J shed 4 bases, with 14 bases lying between them. The CDR3 consists of 15 residues. For the CDR3, the DNA is TGTGCCATCAGTCTGAACAGGGGAGGCACCGGGGAGCTGTTTTTT. Its protein product is CAISLNRGGTGELFF.

The chain recombines TRBV6-5 with TRBJ1-2; D is unclear. Germline lookup yields CDR1 MNHEY and CDR2 SVGAGI. The V and J ends lost 6 bases and 4 bases respectively, with 6 bases between them. CDR3 length equals 11 residues. The CDR3 DNA is TGTGCCAGCAGCAACTCCTATGGCTACACCTTC. This translates into CASSNSYGYTF.

V usage is TRBV2 and J usage is TRBJ2-7; the D gene is possibly TRBD2 (5 bases). V lost 6 bases to trimming and J lost 7 bases, with 13 bases between them. The CDR3 is 12 residues long. CDR1 SNHLY and CDR2 FYNNEI come from the germline V gene. DNA of the CDR3: TGTGCCAGCAGGGACCCACCGGGGGAGCAGTACTTC. Translation gives CASRDPPGEQYF. Using reference TRBV2 and TRBJ2-7 for the parts outside the CDR3, the full variable domain is EPEVTQTPSHQVTQMGQEVILRCVPISNHLYFYWYRQILGQKVEFLVSFYNNEISEKSEIFDDQFSVERPDGSNFTLKIRSTKLEDSAMYFCASRDPPGEQYFGPGTRLTVT.

V gene TRBV6-5 combines with J gene TRBJ2-1; 10 bases line up with TRBD1. V shed 8 bases, J shed 5 bases, and the junction held 6 bases outside the gene matches. Germline V gives CDR1 MNHEY, CDR2 SVGAGI. CDR3 size: 14 residues. CDR3 sequence reads: CASLRDRGDNEQFF. DNA for the CDR3: TGTGCCAGCCTCCGGGACAGGGGCGACAATGAGCAGTTCTTC.

The genes are TRBV5-6 and TRBJ2-5, with TRBD1 identical over 8 bases. The length of the CDR3 is 17 residues. Germline loops: CDR1 SGHDT, CDR2 YYEEEE. Trimming at V came to 4 bases and at J to 4 bases, leaving 15 bases not matched to a gene. The CDR3 DNA reads TGTGCCAGCAGCCCGTCGGGCAGGGGGCGCCCCTCAGAGACCCAGTACTTC. Translated: CASSPSGRGRPSETQYF. Together with reference TRBV5-6 and TRBJ2-5, the CDR3 gives the full variable domain: DAGVTQSPTHLIKTRGQQVTLRCSPKSGHDTVSWYQQALGQGPQFIFQYYEEEERQRGNFPDRFSGHQFPNYSSELNVNALLLGDSALYLCASSPSGRGRPSETQYFGPGTRLLVL.

The genes are TRBV27 and TRBJ1-1; 8 nucleotides match TRBD1. Germline loops: CDR1 MNHEY, CDR2 SMNVEV (reference sequence). The CDR3 covers 15 residues. Germline trimming cut 0 bases from V and 9 bases from J; bases unmatched to any gene: 9. The CDR3 loop is CASSLSSGGVKKAFF. As DNA, the CDR3 is TGTGCCAGCAGTTTATCGTCAGGGGGCGTGAAGAAAGCTTTCTTT.

The genes are TRBV7-3 and TRBJ1-1, with TRBD1 matching 7 bases. The trim removed 5 bases at V and 4 bases at J, leaving 10 bases unmatched. CDR1 and CDR2 (germline): SGHTA, FQGTGA. CDR3 length: 15 residues. The CDR3 loop reads CASSPETGSVTEAFF. DNA for the CDR3: TGTGCCAGCAGCCCTGAGACAGGGTCTGTCACTGAAGCTTTCTTT.

A word on this clone: This sample includes further DNA sequences coding for the same CDR3. This chain links TRBV30 with TRBJ1-3; D uncertain. Germline V gives CDR1 GTSNPN, CDR2 SVGIG (reference sequence). V was clipped by 2 bases and J by 0 bases, with 8 bases between them. The CDR3 has 14 amino acids. Written as DNA, the CDR3 is TGTGCCTGGAGTACGGGGTCCTCTGGAAACACCATATATTTT. Translating it yields CAWSTGSSGNTIYF.

CDR3 sequence: CASSVGRGFSTDTQYF. The CDR3, as DNA: TGTGCCAGCAGCGTAGGGCGGGGTTTTAGCACAGATACGCAGTATTTT. The chain links TRBV9 to TRBJ2-3; TRBD2 might be the D (6 bases). CDR1 and CDR2 (germline): SGDLS, YYNGEE. The CDR3 has 16 residues. V lost 0 bases to trimming and J lost 0 bases, with 11 bases between them.

This clone occurred a few times. This chain uses TRBV18 with TRBJ1-2; 11 bases align to TRBD1. The CDR3 has 17 residues. V trimming: 2 bases; J trimming: 4 bases; junction bases outside the gene matches: 9. Germline loops: CDR1 KGHSH, CDR2 LQKENI. DNA of the CDR3: TGTGCCAGCTCACCAGGACAGGGGGCTCTATTACTCTATGGCTACACCTTC. It translates to CASSPGQGALLLYGYTF. Drawing the rest from reference TRBV18 and TRBJ1-2, the complete variable domain is NAGVMQNPRHLVRRRGQEARLRCSPMKGHSHVYWYRQLPEEGLKFMVYLQKENIIDESGMPKERFSAEFPKEGPSILRIQQVVRGDSAAYFCASSPGQGALLLYGYTFGSGTRLTVV.

This chain joins TRBV7-9 and TRBJ2-3, with 8 bases lining up with TRBD1. Germline lookup yields CDR1 SEHNR and CDR2 FQNEAQ (reference sequence). Trimming cost V 3 bases and J 4 bases; bases outside gene matches: 12. The CDR3 has 17 amino acids. The CDR3, as DNA: TGTGCCAGCAGCTTTCCCCGGACAGGGTATCGGGCAGATACGCAGTATTTT. Amino acid sequence: CASSFPRTGYRADTQYF.

The chain is built from TRBV5-8 and TRBJ1-2; 10 bases agree with TRBD1. V dropped 4 bases and J dropped 4; count of bases not matched to a gene: 13. The CDR3 has 17 residues. Germline V lookup: CDR1 SGHTS, CDR2 YDEGEE. The CDR3 reads CASSAPGWDRGIYGYTF. CDR3 bases: TGTGCCAGCAGCGCTCCTGGGTGGGACAGGGGTATCTATGGCTACACCTTC.

CDR3 in amino acids: CASTGDGVKNIQYF. Written as DNA, the CDR3 is TGTGCCAGCACCGGAGACGGGGTGAAAAACATTCAGTACTTC. The rearrangement uses TRBV2 and TRBJ2-4; possible D gene TRBD2, 5 bases. V lost 7 bases, J lost 4 bases, and 14 bases lay in between. This CDR3 spans 14 amino acids. Germline V gene data show CDR1 as SNHLY and CDR2 as FYNNEI.